This T cell receptor (beta chain) was observed in a study of shared clonotypes between healthy human individuals. Findings of the study overall: Naive CD4 clonotypes overlapped across a few donors at around 5%.

V shed 2 bases, J shed 5 bases, and the junction held 7 bases outside the gene matches. The germline gives CDR1 SGHTA, CDR2 FQGNSA. The CDR3 sequence is 17 residues long. The donors, healthy adults who were HIV-negative, had experienced no recent acute infections or vaccinations. The CD4+ fraction was divided into a CD45RA+ naive subset and a CD45RA-negative memory subset. On this clone itself: Its antigen is still unknown.

Around 30,000 T cell genomes, or approximately 190 ng DNA, went into the sorted-subset replicate PCRs. Repertoires were generated with immunoSEQ multiplex PCR, while TCRdb's copy carries only in-frame clones and drops some. Found here are nearly 1 million clones, approximately 80% of them singletons; the top ten hold around 1.5%. Input material: memory CD4+ T cells sorted from blood. The subset was: CD45RA-negative fraction. The receptor comes from a young man in good health. The rearrangement uses TRBV7-2 and TRBJ2-7, with 15 bases fitting TRBD2. As DNA, the CDR3 is TGTGCCAGCAGCTTATCGGGACTAGCGGGGGGAGGCGACGAGCAGTACTTC. Translating gives CASSLSGLAGGGDEQYF.